The 30 T cell receptor beta chains reported below all come from one sample, sequenced in a study of CXCR3-negative and CXCR3-positive naive CD8 T cells. General study results and limits: Compared with CXCR3-negative naive cells, CXCR3-positive naive cells showed more hydrophobic TRB CDR3s.

Antigen specificity for these receptors is unknown. TRB cDNA was prepared as libraries by UMI-labeled 5' RACE. After re-calling the 5' RACE reads, TCRdb lists one entry per CDR3 protein, DNA absent. The table for this sample gives around 110,000 distinct CDR3 sequences. Sequences were obtained from naive CXCR3+ CD8+ T cells from blood. Subset reported: CD45RO-CCR7+CD27+CD95- naive CD8+ T cells expressing CXCR3 (TNR3+). These receptors all come from a human donor in good health. Some clones in this sample may be carry-over from other donors' samples.

The V and J genes are TRBV11-3 and TRBJ2-7; the TCRdb D gene call, TRBD1, has no DNA to confirm it. CDR3 length equals 16 residues. Per the germline V gene, CDR1 is SGHNT and CDR2 is YENEEA. CDR3: CASSPHRDSETYEQYF.

The V call is TRBV21-1, the J call TRBJ1-5; the TCRdb D gene call, TRBD1, has no DNA to confirm it. TRBV21-1 corresponds to a pseudogene. The CDR3 consists of 18 residues. The CDR3 protein is CASSKAVTGVRLNQPQHF.

This rearrangement joins TRBV4-1 to TRBJ2-1; TCRdb picks TRBD2, but there is no DNA to check that call. The CDR3 spans 15 residues. The germline V gene has CDR1 MGHRA and CDR2 YSYEKL. CDR3 loop: CASSPTSGTSDEQFF.

The chain recombines TRBV9 with TRBJ2-1. The CDR3 has 14 residues. The V gene's germline CDR1 is SGDLS and CDR2 YYNGEE. The CDR3 reads CASAAMSSYNEQFF.

V is TRBV6-5 and J is TRBJ2-1; TCRdb selects TRBD2, and the lack of DNA leaves this call unchecked. Looked up from germline, CDR1 is MNHEY and CDR2 is SVGAGI. The CDR3 has 16 residues. The CDR3 protein is CASSLLSGGANNEQFF.

J is TRBJ2-5 and V is TRBV7-9; lacking DNA, the TRBD2 call made by TCRdb goes unchecked. The CDR3 covers 17 residues. The V gene's germline CDR1 is SEHNR and CDR2 FQNEAQ (reference sequence). This CDR3 reads CASSFVFRLAGAETQYF.

This chain links TRBV20-1 with TRBJ2-7. The CDR3 runs 15 residues. Per the germline V gene, CDR1 is DFQATT and CDR2 is SNEGSKA (reference sequence). CDR3 protein: CSASNEAFRSYEQYF.

The chain employs TRBV5-1 and TRBJ1-1; as DNA is missing, the TRBD1 call by TCRdb cannot be tested. There are 14 residues in the CDR3. The germline V gene has CDR1 SGHRS and CDR2 YFSETQ. CDR3: CASSPAAPNTEAFF.

CDR3 loop: CASSLPRGPLNEQFF. The J gene is TRBJ2-1, the V gene TRBV7-9; the D gene TCRdb calls, TRBD2, cannot be checked with no DNA. The CDR3 is 15 amino acids. CDR1 SEHNR and CDR2 FQNEAQ come from the germline V gene (reference sequence).

The chain joins TRBV27 to TRBJ1-4; the TCRdb call, TRBD1, lacks DNA for checking. CDR1 is MNHEY, CDR2 SMNVEV, per germline (reference sequence). The CDR3 covers 14 residues. The CDR3 is CASSSSLGSEKLFF.

The chain combines TRBV11-2 with TRBJ1-1; lacking DNA, the TRBD1 call made by TCRdb goes unchecked. CDR1 SGHAT and CDR2 FQNNGV come from the germline V gene. This CDR3 comprises 15 residues. The CDR3 loop reads CASSLDRDRVAEAFF.

The CDR3 region is CASSDLVTIGSPLHF. V and J are TRBV2 and TRBJ1-6. This CDR3 contains 15 residues. From germline, CDR1 is SNHLY and CDR2 FYNNEI.

V gene TRBV13 combines with J gene TRBJ2-3; no DNA is available, so the TRBD2 call from TCRdb remains unchecked. This CDR3 is 15 amino acids long. Per the germline V gene, CDR1 is PRHDT and CDR2 is FYEKMQ (reference sequence). The CDR3 is CASSFGRDHTDTQYF.

This chain joins TRBV14 and TRBJ2-3. CDR3 length: 13 residues. Looked up from germline, CDR1 is SGHDN and CDR2 is FVKESK. CDR3 sequence: CASSQGFTDTQYF.

V is TRBV9 and J is TRBJ2-1. Germline V gene lookup returns CDR1 SGDLS and CDR2 YYNGEE. The CDR3 totals 12 residues. This CDR3 is CASSSQANEQFF.

The chain is built from TRBV6-5 and TRBJ1-1. Germline CDR1 is MNHEY and CDR2 is SVGAGI. CDR3 length equals 14 residues. CDR3 in amino acids: CASSYSGPDTEAFF.

V gene TRBV9 combines with J gene TRBJ1-1; TCRdb's assignment of TRBD1 cannot be checked, as there is no DNA. Germline values: CDR1 SGDLS, CDR2 YYNGEE. This CDR3 has 15 amino acids. CDR3 amino acids: CASSVDRVGRTEAFF.

This sequence joins TRBV7-9 and TRBJ2-1. The germline V gene encodes CDR1 SEHNR and CDR2 FQNEAQ (reference sequence). This CDR3 comprises 13 residues. The CDR3 reads CASSLLGVNEQFF.

The chain links TRBV7-9 to TRBJ1-1. From germline, CDR1 is SEHNR and CDR2 FQNEAQ (reference sequence). The CDR3 contains 13 residues. CDR3 sequence: CASSLERNTEAFF.

The rearrangement links TRBV27 to TRBJ1-5. CDR3 length: 13 residues. CDR1 and CDR2 (germline): MNHEY, SMNVEV (reference sequence). CDR3: CASSLSWNQPQHF.

The V and J genes are TRBV29-1 and TRBJ2-7; TCRdb calls TRBD1, which cannot be checked without DNA. Germline V gives CDR1 SQVTM, CDR2 ANQGSEA. The CDR3 is 13 amino acids. CDR3 amino acids: CSLIGGDSYEQYF.

The chain combines TRBV7-9 with TRBJ2-2. Germline V gives CDR1 SEHNR, CDR2 FQNEAQ (reference sequence). The CDR3 length is 15 residues. CDR3 residues: CASSFAGVETGELFF.

The chain couples TRBV5-6 to TRBJ2-5; TCRdb's D call of TRBD1 is untestable without DNA. In germline, CDR1 is SGHDT, CDR2 YYEEEE. The CDR3 extends over 16 amino acids. CDR3 sequence: CASSLTLWGLRETQYF.

The genes are TRBV29-1 and TRBJ2-7; TCRdb reports TRBD1, a call that lacks DNA to check it against. The CDR3 runs to 15 residues. From germline, CDR1 is SQVTM and CDR2 ANQGSEA. The CDR3 region is CSVEVPGAPSYEQYF.

The chain carries TRBV5-5 and TRBJ1-2; there is no DNA to check the TCRdb D call of TRBD1. The CDR3 spans 15 residues. Germline CDR1 SGHKS, CDR2 YYEKEE (reference sequence). The CDR3 sequence: CASSTHVQGAYGYTF. The complete variable domain, with remaining parts taken from reference TRBV5-5 and TRBJ1-2, reads DAGVTQSPTHLIKTRGQQVTLRCSPISGHKSVSWYQQVLGQGPQFIFQYYEKEERGRGNFPDRFSARQFPNYSSELNVNALLLGDSALYLCASSTHVQGAYGYTFGSGTRLTVV.

This CDR3 reads CASSLIGGTTDTQYF. The chain links TRBV7-3 to TRBJ2-3; lacking DNA, the TRBD2 call made by TCRdb goes unchecked. The CDR3 contains 15 residues. CDR1 and CDR2 (germline): SGHTA, FQGTGA.

This chain links TRBV20-1 with TRBJ2-6; TCRdb's D call of TRBD2 is untestable without DNA. This CDR3 region has 20 residues. Germline CDR1 DFQATT, CDR2 SNEGSKA (reference sequence). CDR3 sequence: CSASLPPGLAGSLEANVLTF.

J is TRBJ2-5 and V is TRBV4-1; the TCRdb D gene call, TRBD2, has no DNA to confirm it. Germline CDR1 reads MGHRA; CDR2 reads YSYEKL. The CDR3 has 20 residues. The CDR3 here is CASSQSPSPGTSEYQETQYF.

The rearrangement joins TRBV5-1 to TRBJ2-7; TCRdb proposes TRBD1, but this gene call is untestable without DNA. There are 14 residues in the CDR3. Germline V gene sequence: CDR1 SGHRS, CDR2 YFSETQ. The CDR3 reads CASSLQGFSYEQYF. Supplemented by reference TRBV5-1 and TRBJ2-7, the full variable domain reads KAGVTQTPRYLIKTRGQQVTLSCSPISGHRSVSWYQQTPGQGLQFLFEYFSETQRNKGNFPGRFSGRQFSNSRSEMNVSTLELGDSALYLCASSLQGFSYEQYFGPGTRLTVT.

This rearrangement joins TRBV3-1 to TRBJ2-7; the TRBD1 assignment by TCRdb is unverifiable without DNA. This CDR3 spans 15 amino acids. Per the germline V gene, CDR1 is LGHDT and CDR2 is YNNKEL (reference sequence). CDR3 protein: CASSQEGTASYEQYF.